These 5 T cell receptor beta chains were all obtained from the same sample, sequenced in a study of blood T cell repertoires in COVID-19. The assay was immunoSEQ multiplex PCR, and TCRdb's table has in-frame clones only and misses some. The sample holds roughly 150,000 clones, 85% seen once. The sequenced sample was PBMCs or T cells enriched from blood (not recorded which). These receptors all come from a woman between 40 and 55 years old who had recovered from COVID-19.

V gene TRBV3-1 (or the pseudogene TRBV3-2) combines with J gene TRBJ1-1; the D is unclear. The CDR3 length is 15 residues. The V gene lost 0 bases and the J gene lost 0 bases, with 8 bases spanning the gap. Germline V lookup: CDR1 LGHDT, CDR2 YNNKEL (reference sequence). The CDR3 loop is CASSQEASMNTEAFF. The CDR3 DNA sequence: TGTGCCAGCAGCCAAGAAGCAAGCATGAACACTGAAGCTTTCTTT.

This clone has just a few counts. The chain couples TRBV27 to TRBJ2-1; weak D call: TRBD1 (5 bases). Germline assignment: CDR1 MNHEY and CDR2 SMNVEV (reference sequence). The germline V and J ends were trimmed by 4 bases and 2 bases, with 12 bases remaining between them. The CDR3 is 15 residues long. CDR3 sequence reads: CASSSTLTAYNEQFF. The CDR3 bases are TGTGCCAGCAGTTCCACCTTGACAGCCTACAATGAGCAGTTCTTC.

This chain links TRBV28 with TRBJ1-1; D gene uncertain. The CDR3 length is 13 residues. With 4 bases removed from V and 3 bases from J, the gap between germline ends came to 9 bases. The germline gives CDR1 MDHEN, CDR2 SYDVKM. The CDR3 is CASSSYADTEAFF. As DNA, the CDR3 is TGTGCCAGCAGTTCGTATGCGGACACTGAAGCTTTCTTT.

A single count supports this clone. The rearrangement links TRBV29-1 to TRBJ2-7; TRBD1 matches at 7 bases. From germline, CDR1 is SQVTM and CDR2 ANQGSEA. This CDR3 has 14 residues. The V segment lost 7 bases and the J segment 2 bases; nucleotides outside the gene matches: 11. This chain's CDR3 is CSAVIVQGTYEQYF. CDR3 in DNA: TGCAGCGCCGTTATAGTACAGGGGACCTACGAGCAGTACTTC.

This clone was found a few times. This chain uses TRBV27 with TRBJ2-3; 7 bases are a match to TRBD2. Germline lookup yields CDR1 MNHEY and CDR2 SMNVEV (reference sequence). J lost 5 bases, V lost 7 bases, and 21 bases had no gene match. There are 18 residues in the CDR3. Here the CDR3 reads CASTPLGGIMGQGDTQYF. The CDR3 DNA follows: TGTGCCAGCACCCCCTTGGGGGGGATAATGGGGCAGGGAGATACGCAGTATTTT.